The 20 T cell receptor beta chains below were found in one sample sequenced in a study of blood T cell repertoires in COVID-19 (dated by TCRdb to the early 2020s). Libraries were constructed by the immunoSEQ multiplex PCR assay. TCRdb re-hosts the immuneACCESS table, in-frame sequences only. Its copies lack some clones; in the studies checked, an unresolved V gene accounts for under half of them, and the cause for the rest is not known. The sample yields nearly 15,000 clones; roughly 70% were counted once. Together, the top ten hold roughly 13% of the sample. Specimen: peripheral blood. The receptor source for this set is a man in his fifties or sixties with acute or convalescent COVID-19.

This clone was observed a handful of times. The V call is TRBV2, the J call TRBJ2-7; D might be TRBD2 (5 bases). The V end was cut by 4 bases, the J end by 6 bases, with 25 bases between. In germline, CDR1 is SNHLY, CDR2 FYNNEI. This CDR3 is 17 amino acids long. The CDR3 sequence is CASSVSPLSGDILEQYF. The DNA for the CDR3 is TGTGCCAGCAGTGTCTCTCCGCTCAGCGGTGACATACTCGAGCAGTACTTC.

This clone was counted only a few times. The chain combines TRBV9 with TRBJ1-3; no firm D call. The germline V and J ends were trimmed by 0 bases and 2 bases, with 3 bases remaining between them. This CDR3 has 13 amino acids. In germline, CDR1 is SGDLS, CDR2 YYNGEE. CDR3 protein: CASSVVTGNTIYF. As DNA, the CDR3 is TGTGCCAGCAGCGTAGTCACTGGAAACACCATATATTTT.

This clone was picked up one time. The chain uses TRBV3-1 (or the pseudogene TRBV3-2) and TRBJ1-2; no firm D call. The CDR3 length is 16 residues. From germline, CDR1 is LGHDT and CDR2 YNNKEL (reference sequence). Trimming shortened V by 1 base and J by 8 bases, and 20 bases separated the two germline ends. CDR3 protein: CASSQGFGEGRRGYTF. CDR3 coding DNA: TGTGCCAGCAGCCAAGGATTTGGGGAGGGCCGCCGGGGCTACACCTTC.

The chain carries TRBV5-1 and TRBJ1-1, with 7 positions matching TRBD1. The V and J ends lost 0 bases and 4 bases, in that order; junction bases with no gene match: 12. The CDR3 is 17 residues long. Germline CDR1 and CDR2: SGHRS and YFSETQ. CDR3 sequence: CASSLEFTGAGTTEAFF. DNA of the CDR3: TGCGCCAGCAGCTTGGAATTCACAGGGGCGGGGACCACTGAAGCTTTCTTT.

This chain joins TRBV3-1 (or the pseudogene TRBV3-2) and TRBJ1-2, with 7 bases lining up with TRBD1. The CDR3 sequence is 14 residues long. Per germline, CDR1 LGHDT and CDR2 YNNKEL (reference sequence). V lost 2 bases, J lost 4 bases, and 4 bases stayed unmatched. The CDR3 sequence is CASSQRGQGYGYTF. CDR3 in DNA: TGTGCCAGCAGCCAAAGGGGGCAGGGCTATGGCTACACCTTC.

The J gene is TRBJ1-1, the V gene TRBV9; D call uncertain. Germline-derived CDR1 and CDR2 are SGDLS and YYNGEE. This CDR3 has 15 residues. V shed 3 bases and J shed 3 bases, with 15 bases lying between them. The CDR3, as DNA: TGTGCCAGCAGCGCGGGATCCTACATGGACACTGAAGCTTTCTTT. As protein: CASSAGSYMDTEAFF. Based on the CDR3 plus reference TRBV9 and TRBJ1-1, the full variable domain is DSGVTQTPKHLITATGQRVTLRCSPRSGDLSVYWYQQSLDQGLQFLIQYYNGEERAKGNILERFSAQQFPDLHSELNLSSLELGDSALYFCASSAGSYMDTEAFFGQGTRLTVV.

The chain uses TRBV2 and TRBJ2-3; possible D gene TRBD1, 7 bases. The CDR3 is 14 amino acids. The ends were cut back, 8 bases at V and 7 bases at J, with 19 bases in the middle. Germline CDR1 SNHLY, CDR2 FYNNEI. The CDR3 here is CASAGGLLWNTQYF. In DNA, the CDR3 is TGTGCCAGCGCAGGGGGACTCCTGTGGAATACGCAGTATTTT.

This clone was found a few times. The J gene is TRBJ1-5, the V gene TRBV7-2, with 11 bases matching TRBD1. The V and J ends lost 5 bases and 4 bases, in that order; junction bases with no gene match: 13. This CDR3 spans 18 amino acids. From germline, CDR1 is SGHTA and CDR2 FQGNSA. The CDR3 is CASSLSPGQGVQNQPQHF. The CDR3 nucleotides read TGTGCCAGCAGCCTCTCGCCGGGACAGGGGGTACAGAATCAGCCCCAGCATTTT.

This chain connects TRBV18 to TRBJ1-6; 7 bases match TRBD1. The CDR3 extends over 13 amino acids. Germline lookup yields CDR1 KGHSH and CDR2 LQKENI. V lost 6 bases, J lost 6 bases, and 2 bases stayed unmatched. CDR3 sequence reads: CASSGQSNSPLHF. CDR3 DNA: TGTGCCAGCTCGGGACAGAGTAATTCACCCCTCCACTTT.

The chain recombines TRBV6-5 with TRBJ2-7; tentative D call: TRBD1 (5 bases). V lost 10 bases and J 7 bases, leaving 20 bases between the germline ends. Germline CDR1 MNHEY, CDR2 SVGAGI. This CDR3 is built from 13 residues. The CDR3 DNA reads TGTGCCACCCCGGCCCGCCAGGGTGGAGAGCAGTACTTC. Amino acids: CATPARQGGEQYF.

The J gene is TRBJ2-5, the V gene TRBV7-8; 12 nucleotides align to TRBD2. The junction had 7 bases not matched to a gene; V was cut back by 4 bases and J by 4 bases. CDR3 length: 16 amino acids. Germline V CDR1 and CDR2: SGHVS, FQNEAQ. This CDR3 reads CASSSSSGRARETQYF. In DNA form, the CDR3 reads TGTGCCAGCAGCTCCTCTAGCGGGAGGGCCAGAGAGACCCAGTACTTC.

The chain carries TRBV6-5 and TRBJ1-2; 9 positions agree with TRBD1. V gave up 6 bases and J gave up 4 bases; unmatched junction bases: 9. The CDR3 is 15 amino acids. Germline assignment: CDR1 MNHEY and CDR2 SVGAGI. This chain's CDR3 is CASSLSGQGTYGYTF. The CDR3 DNA reads as TGTGCCAGCAGCTTATCCGGACAGGGGACCTATGGCTACACCTTC.

This sequence joins TRBV12-5 and TRBJ1-1; no firm D call. CDR3 length: 15 amino acids. The germline gives CDR1 LGHNT, CDR2 FRNRAP. V gave up 0 bases and J gave up 0 bases, with 8 bases separating them. In nucleotides, the CDR3 is TGTGCTAGTGGTTTGGTAGCGGTCATGAACACTGAAGCTTTCTTT. This sequence encodes CASGLVAVMNTEAFF.

This clone is a singleton in its sample. The chain joins TRBV5-1 to TRBJ2-2; tentative D call: TRBD1 (5 bases). The germline CDR1 and CDR2 sequences are SGHRS and YFSETQ. This CDR3 spans 16 amino acids. Deletions cut 1 base from V and 1 base from J, with 11 bases between. The CDR3 DNA follows: TGCGCCAGCAGCTTGTACAGGCCGGTGAACACCGGGGAGCTGTTTTTT. Its translation is CASSLYRPVNTGELFF.

Only a few counts were recorded for this clone. The chain is built from TRBV11-2 and TRBJ2-3, with TRBD2 identical over 10 bases. The CDR3 loop spans 15 amino acids. Trimming cost V 5 bases and J 6 bases; bases outside gene matches: 8. Germline loops: CDR1 SGHAT, CDR2 FQNNGV. CDR3 region: CASSPAGAGGDTQYF. CDR3 in DNA: TGTGCCAGCAGCCCCGCCGGAGCGGGAGGGGATACGCAGTATTTT.

The rearrangement uses TRBV24-1 and TRBJ2-1; possible D gene TRBD2, 6 bases. Germline V gene data show CDR1 as KGHDR and CDR2 as SFDVKD. V was cut by 1 base and J by 8 bases, with 11 bases left in between. This CDR3 spans 14 amino acids. The CDR3 here is CATSDFASEDEQFF. The CDR3 bases are TGTGCCACCAGTGATTTCGCTAGCGAGGATGAGCAGTTCTTC.

This rearrangement joins TRBV7-2 to TRBJ1-5, with D possibly matching TRBD1 (6 bases). V lost 5 bases and J 3 bases, leaving 14 bases between the germline ends. The germline V gene encodes CDR1 SGHTA and CDR2 FQGNSA. The CDR3 has 15 residues. The CDR3 reads CASSGGGAANQPQHF. CDR3 DNA: TGTGCCAGCAGCGGCGGGGGGGCGGCCAATCAGCCCCAGCATTTT.

This chain uses TRBV5-4 with TRBJ2-7; tentative D call: TRBD2 (6 bases). CDR3 length equals 13 residues. The V end lost 0 bases, the J end lost 5 bases, and 9 bases lay between the germline ends. Germline CDR1 is SGHNT and CDR2 is YYREEE (reference sequence). CDR3 in amino acids: CASSLGWGDEQYF. DNA for the CDR3: TGTGCCAGCAGCTTGGGGTGGGGGGACGAGCAGTACTTC.

This clone showed up just a few times. The V and J genes are TRBV30 and TRBJ1-2, with 11 bases matching TRBD1. CDR3 length equals 18 residues. Unmatched junction bases numbered 19, after V lost 2 bases and J lost 8 bases. Germline CDR1 and CDR2: GTSNPN and SVGIG (reference sequence). For the CDR3, the DNA is TGTGCCTGGAGTCCCCCCGGGACAGGGGGGATGATAACGTGGGGCTACACCTTC. Protein: CAWSPPGTGGMITWGYTF.

The rearrangement uses TRBV10-2 and TRBJ1-6; D might be TRBD1 (5 bases). This CDR3 comprises 13 residues. V was pared by 6 bases and J by 5 bases, with 8 bases between. Per the germline V gene, CDR1 is WSHSY and CDR2 is SAAADI. In DNA form, the CDR3 reads TGCGCCAGCAGGGGGCTAGATAATTCACCCCTCCACTTT. Its translation: CASRGLDNSPLHF.